The clone carrying this TCR beta chain was observed a handful of times. What it binds is not known. The study made its TCR cDNA through 5'RACE template switching. That step introduced a universal primer site along with UMIs. TCRdb re-analysed the 5' RACE reads in MiXCR, keeping a single row per CDR3 protein. The table includes 100,000 to 150,000 distinct CDR3 sequences, 13% to 15% detected once. The data derive from a study of T cells after yellow fever vaccination. Findings and caveats of the study: Re-detected after boosting: most primary clones, about 95% of CD4 and about 85% of CD8.

CDR1 and CDR2 (germline): MNHEY, SVGEGT. This CDR3 has 13 amino acids. Trimming took 10 bases from V and 0 from J, leaving 13 bases between them. The sequencing used CD8+ T cells sorted from PBMCs, collected 5 days after the yellow fever booster vaccination. The clonotype originates from a man aged 18 to 29 who received the YFV17D yellow fever vaccine. The chain uses TRBV6-2 or TRBV6-3 and TRBJ2-7, with D perhaps TRBD2 (6 bases). The CDR3 DNA follows: TGTGCCACCCGGGGGTCGATCTCCTACGAGCAGTACGTC. Its translation: CATRGSISYEQYV.